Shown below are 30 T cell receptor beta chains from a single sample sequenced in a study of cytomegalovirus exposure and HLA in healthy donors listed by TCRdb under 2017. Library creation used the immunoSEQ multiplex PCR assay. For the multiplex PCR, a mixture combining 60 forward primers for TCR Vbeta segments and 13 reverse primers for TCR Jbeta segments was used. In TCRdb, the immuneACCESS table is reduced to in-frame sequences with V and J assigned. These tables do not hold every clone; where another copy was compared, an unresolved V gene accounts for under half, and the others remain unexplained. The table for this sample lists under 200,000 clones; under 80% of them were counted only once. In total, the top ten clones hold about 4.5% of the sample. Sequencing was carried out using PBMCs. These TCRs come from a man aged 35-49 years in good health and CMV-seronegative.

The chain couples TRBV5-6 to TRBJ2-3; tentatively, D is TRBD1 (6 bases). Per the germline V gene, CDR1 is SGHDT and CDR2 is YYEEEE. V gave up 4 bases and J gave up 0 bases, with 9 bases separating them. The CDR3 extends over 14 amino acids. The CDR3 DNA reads TGTGCCAGCAGCGAAACAGGGAGCACAGATACGCAGTATTTT. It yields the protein CASSETGSTDTQYF.

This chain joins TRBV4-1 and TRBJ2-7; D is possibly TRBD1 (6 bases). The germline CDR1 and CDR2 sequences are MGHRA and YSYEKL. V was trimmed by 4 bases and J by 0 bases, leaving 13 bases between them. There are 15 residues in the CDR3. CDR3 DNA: TGCGCCAGCAGCCCGCAACCGGACAGCTCCTACGAGCAGTACTTC. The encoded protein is CASSPQPDSSYEQYF.

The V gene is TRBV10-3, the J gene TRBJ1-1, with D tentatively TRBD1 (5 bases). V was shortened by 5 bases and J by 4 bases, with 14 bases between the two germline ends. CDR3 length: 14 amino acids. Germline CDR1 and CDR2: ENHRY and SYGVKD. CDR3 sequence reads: CAISYTGQGTEAFF. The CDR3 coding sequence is TGTGCCATCAGTTACACAGGTCAGGGCACTGAAGCTTTCTTT.

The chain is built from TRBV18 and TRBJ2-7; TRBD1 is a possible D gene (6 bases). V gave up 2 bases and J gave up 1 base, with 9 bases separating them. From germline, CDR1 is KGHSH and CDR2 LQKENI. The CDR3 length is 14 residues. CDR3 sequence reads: CASSPGGRSYEQYF. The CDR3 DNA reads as TGTGCCAGCTCACCAGGGGGCCGTTCCTACGAGCAGTACTTC.

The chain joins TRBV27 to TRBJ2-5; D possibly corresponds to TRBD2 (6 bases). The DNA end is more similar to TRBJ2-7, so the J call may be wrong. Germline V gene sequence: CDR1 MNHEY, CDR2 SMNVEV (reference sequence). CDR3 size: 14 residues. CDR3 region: CASRPYGGTYEQYF. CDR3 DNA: TGTGCCAGCAGGCCCTACGGGGGTACCTACGAGCAGTACTTC.

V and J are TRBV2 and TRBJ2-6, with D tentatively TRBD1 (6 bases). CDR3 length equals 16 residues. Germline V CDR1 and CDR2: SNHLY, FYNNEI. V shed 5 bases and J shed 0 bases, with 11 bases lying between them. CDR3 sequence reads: CASSWTALSGANVLTF. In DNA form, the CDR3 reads TGTGCCAGCAGTTGGACAGCCCTCTCTGGGGCCAACGTCCTGACTTTC.

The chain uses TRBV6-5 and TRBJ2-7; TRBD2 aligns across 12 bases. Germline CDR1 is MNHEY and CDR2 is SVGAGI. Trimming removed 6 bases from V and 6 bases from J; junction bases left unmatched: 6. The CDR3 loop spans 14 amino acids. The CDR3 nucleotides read TGTGCCAGCAGCGGACTAGCGGGGATAAGCGAGCAGTACTTC. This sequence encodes CASSGLAGISEQYF.

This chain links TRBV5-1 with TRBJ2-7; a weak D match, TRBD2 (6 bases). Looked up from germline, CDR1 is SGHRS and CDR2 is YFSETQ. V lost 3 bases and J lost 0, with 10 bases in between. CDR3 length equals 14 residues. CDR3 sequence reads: CASSWGVSSYEQYF. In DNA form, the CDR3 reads TGCGCCAGCAGCTGGGGGGTTAGCTCCTACGAGCAGTACTTC.

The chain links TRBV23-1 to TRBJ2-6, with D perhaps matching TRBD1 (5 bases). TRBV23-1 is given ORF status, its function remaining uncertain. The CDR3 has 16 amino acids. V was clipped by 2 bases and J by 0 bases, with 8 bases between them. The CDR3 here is CASSQQGSSGANVLTF. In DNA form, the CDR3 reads TGCGCCAGCAGTCAACAGGGAAGCTCTGGGGCCAACGTCCTGACTTTC.

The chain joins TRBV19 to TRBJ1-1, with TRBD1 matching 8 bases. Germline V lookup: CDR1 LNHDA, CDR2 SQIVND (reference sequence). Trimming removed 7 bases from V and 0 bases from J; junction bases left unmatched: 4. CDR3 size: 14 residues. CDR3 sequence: CASTRTGLNTEAFF. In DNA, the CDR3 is TGTGCCAGTACCCGGACAGGGCTGAACACTGAAGCTTTCTTT.

In DNA, the CDR3 is TGCGCCAGCAGCTTGGTACAGGGGCCCGGGGAGCTGTTTTTT. This encodes CASSLVQGPGELFF. The chain combines TRBV5-1 with TRBJ2-2; 7 nucleotides line up with TRBD1. Per germline, CDR1 SGHRS and CDR2 YFSETQ. The trim removed 0 bases at V and 6 bases at J, leaving 2 bases unmatched. The length of the CDR3 is 14 residues.

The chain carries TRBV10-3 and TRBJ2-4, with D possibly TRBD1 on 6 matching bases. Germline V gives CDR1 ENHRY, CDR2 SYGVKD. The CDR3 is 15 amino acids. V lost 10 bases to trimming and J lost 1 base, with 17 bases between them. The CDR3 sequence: CATQGYGQAKNIQYF. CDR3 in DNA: TGTGCCACCCAGGGGTATGGACAGGCCAAAAACATTCAGTACTTC.

CDR3 residues: CAISDRGNTEAFF. The CDR3, as DNA: TGTGCCATCAGTGACAGAGGTAACACTGAAGCTTTCTTT. This rearrangement joins TRBV10-3 to TRBJ1-1, with no clear D. Trimming pared 3 bases from V and 2 bases from J, leaving 7 bases between. The CDR3 totals 13 residues. Germline V CDR1 and CDR2: ENHRY, SYGVKD.

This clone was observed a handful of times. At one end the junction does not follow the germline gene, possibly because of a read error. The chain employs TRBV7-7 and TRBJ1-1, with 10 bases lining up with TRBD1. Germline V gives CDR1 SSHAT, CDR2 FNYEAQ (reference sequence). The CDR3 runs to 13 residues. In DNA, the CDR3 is TGTGCTAGCAGCCCTGACAGGGGGCGCAGAGCTTTCTTT. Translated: CASSPDRGRRAFF.

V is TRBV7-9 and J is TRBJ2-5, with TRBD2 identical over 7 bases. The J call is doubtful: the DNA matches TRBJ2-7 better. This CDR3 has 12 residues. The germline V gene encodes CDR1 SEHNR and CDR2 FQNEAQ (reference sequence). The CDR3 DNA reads TGTGCCAGCAGAACCGCGGGGGTCGAGCAGTACTTC. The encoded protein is CASRTAGVEQYF.

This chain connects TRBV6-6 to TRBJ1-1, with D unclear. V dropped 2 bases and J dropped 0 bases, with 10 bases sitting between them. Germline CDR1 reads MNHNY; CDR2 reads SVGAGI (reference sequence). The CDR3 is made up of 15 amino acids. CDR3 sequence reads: CASSYDPYMNTEAFF. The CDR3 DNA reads TGTGCCAGCAGTTACGATCCCTATATGAACACTGAAGCTTTCTTT.

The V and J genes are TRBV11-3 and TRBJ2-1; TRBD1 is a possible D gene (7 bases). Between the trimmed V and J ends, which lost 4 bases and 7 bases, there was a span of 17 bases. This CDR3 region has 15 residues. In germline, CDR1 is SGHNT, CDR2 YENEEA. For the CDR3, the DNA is TGTGCCAGCAGCTCACAGGGGCCGGAGGGGAATGAGCAGTTCTTC. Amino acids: CASSSQGPEGNEQFF. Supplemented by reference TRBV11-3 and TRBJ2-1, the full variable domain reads EAGVVQSPRYKIIEKKQPVAFWCNPISGHNTLYWYLQNLGQGPELLIRYENEEAVDDSQLPKDRFSAERLKGVDSTLKIQPAELGDSAVYLCASSSQGPEGNEQFFGPGTRLTVL.

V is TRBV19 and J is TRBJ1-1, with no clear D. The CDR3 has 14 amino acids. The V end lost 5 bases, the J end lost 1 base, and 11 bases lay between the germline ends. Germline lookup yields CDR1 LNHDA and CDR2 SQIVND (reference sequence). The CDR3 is CASSGRWQNTEAFF. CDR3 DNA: TGTGCCAGTAGTGGTCGTTGGCAGAACACTGAAGCTTTCTTT.

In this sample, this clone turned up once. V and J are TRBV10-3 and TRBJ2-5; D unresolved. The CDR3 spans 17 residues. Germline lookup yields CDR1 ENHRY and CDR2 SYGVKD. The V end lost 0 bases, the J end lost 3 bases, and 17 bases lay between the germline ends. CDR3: CAISESVSRFIEETQYF. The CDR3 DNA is TGTGCCATCAGTGAGTCTGTTTCTAGGTTTATTGAAGAGACCCAGTACTTC.

CDR3 bases: TGCGCCAGCAGCTTGGACGGACAGTTAAATTCACCCCTCCACTTT. Translated, it gives CASSLDGQLNSPLHF. This chain joins TRBV5-1 and TRBJ1-6, with D possibly being TRBD1 (6 bases). Germline assignment: CDR1 SGHRS and CDR2 YFSETQ. This CDR3 contains 15 residues. V was shortened by 0 bases and J by 7 bases, with 11 bases between the two germline ends.

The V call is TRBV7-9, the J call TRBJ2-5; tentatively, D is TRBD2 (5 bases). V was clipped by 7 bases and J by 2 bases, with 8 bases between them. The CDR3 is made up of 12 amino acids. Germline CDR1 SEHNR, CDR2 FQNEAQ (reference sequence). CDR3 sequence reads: CASTTGQETQYF. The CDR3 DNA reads TGTGCCAGCACGACGGGGCAAGAGACCCAGTACTTC.

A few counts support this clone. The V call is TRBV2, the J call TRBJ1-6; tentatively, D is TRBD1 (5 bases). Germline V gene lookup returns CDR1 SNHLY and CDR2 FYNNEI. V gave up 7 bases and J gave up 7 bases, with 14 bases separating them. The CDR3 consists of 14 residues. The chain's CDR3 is CASTARTSNSPLHF. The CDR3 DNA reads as TGTGCCAGCACCGCGCGGACATCCAATTCACCCCTCCACTTT.

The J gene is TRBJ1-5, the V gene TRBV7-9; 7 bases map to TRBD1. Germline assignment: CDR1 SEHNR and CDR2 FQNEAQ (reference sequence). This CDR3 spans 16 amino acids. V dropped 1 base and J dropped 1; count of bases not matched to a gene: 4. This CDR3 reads CASSLGGGWSNQPQHF. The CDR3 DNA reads TGTGCCAGCAGCTTAGGAGGGGGCTGGAGCAATCAGCCCCAGCATTTT.

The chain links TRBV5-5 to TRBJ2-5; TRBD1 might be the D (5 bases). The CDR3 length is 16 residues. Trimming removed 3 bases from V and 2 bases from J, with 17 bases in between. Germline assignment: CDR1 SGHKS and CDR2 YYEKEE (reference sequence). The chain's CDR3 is CASSSWLGPVQETQYF. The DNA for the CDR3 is TGTGCCAGCAGCTCCTGGCTGGGGCCAGTTCAAGAGACCCAGTACTTC.

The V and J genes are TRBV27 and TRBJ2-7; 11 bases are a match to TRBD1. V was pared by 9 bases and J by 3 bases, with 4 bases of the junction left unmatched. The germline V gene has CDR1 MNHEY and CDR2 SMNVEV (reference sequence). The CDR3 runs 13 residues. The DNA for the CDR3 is TGTGCCAGTTGTGGGACAGGGGGCTACGAGCAGTACTTC. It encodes CASCGTGGYEQYF.

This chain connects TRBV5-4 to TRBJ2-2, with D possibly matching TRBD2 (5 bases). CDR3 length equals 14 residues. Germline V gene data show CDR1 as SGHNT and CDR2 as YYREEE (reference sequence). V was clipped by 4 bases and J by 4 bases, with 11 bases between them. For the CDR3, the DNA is TGTGCCAGCAGCCCCACGGGGTTCACCGGGGAGCTGTTTTTT. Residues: CASSPTGFTGELFF.

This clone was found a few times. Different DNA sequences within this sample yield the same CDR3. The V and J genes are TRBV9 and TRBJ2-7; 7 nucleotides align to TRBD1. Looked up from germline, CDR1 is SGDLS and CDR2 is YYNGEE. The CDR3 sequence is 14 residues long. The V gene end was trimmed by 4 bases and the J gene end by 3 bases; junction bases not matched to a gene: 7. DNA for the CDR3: TGTGCCAGCAGCCCCCAGGGGGTGGGCTACGAGCAGTACTTC. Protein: CASSPQGVGYEQYF.

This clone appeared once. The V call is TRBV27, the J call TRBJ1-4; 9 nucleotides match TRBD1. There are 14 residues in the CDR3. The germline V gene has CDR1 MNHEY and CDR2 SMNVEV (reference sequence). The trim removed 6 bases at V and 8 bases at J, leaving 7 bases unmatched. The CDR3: CASSSDRGWEKLFF. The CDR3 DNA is TGTGCCAGCAGCTCGGACAGGGGTTGGGAAAAACTGTTTTTT.

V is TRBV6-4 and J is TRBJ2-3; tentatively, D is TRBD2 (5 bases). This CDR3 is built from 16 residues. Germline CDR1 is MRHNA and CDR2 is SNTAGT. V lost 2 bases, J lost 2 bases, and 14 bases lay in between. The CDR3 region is CASSDDSRGDTDTQYF. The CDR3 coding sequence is TGTGCCAGCAGTGACGATTCACGGGGAGACACAGATACGCAGTATTTT.

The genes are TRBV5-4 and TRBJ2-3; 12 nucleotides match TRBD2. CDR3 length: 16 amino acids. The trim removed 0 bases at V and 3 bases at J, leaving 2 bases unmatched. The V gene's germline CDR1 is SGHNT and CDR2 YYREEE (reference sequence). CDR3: CASSLGLAGVTDTQYF. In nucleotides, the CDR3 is TGTGCCAGCAGCTTGGGACTAGCGGGGGTTACAGATACGCAGTATTTT.